This entry lists 30 T cell receptor beta chains sequenced from one sample in a study of blood T cells in healthy people across ages. Through a sample-barcoded 5' primer and a J-beta primer mix, a second PCR was run for about 7 to 12 cycles. Each CDR3 protein gets one entry after TCRdb re-called the 5' RACE reads with MiXCR. Here the sample spans hundreds of thousands of distinct CDR3 sequences, 45% to 50% being singletons. The sequenced sample was blood. All receptors derive from an older woman in good health.

V is TRBV14 and J is TRBJ2-5; D unresolved. Per the germline V gene, CDR1 is SGHDN and CDR2 is FVKESK. The CDR3 consists of 20 residues. The V and J ends lost 4 bases and 2 bases respectively, with 29 bases between them. CDR3 loop: CASSLFWSVSGRQTQETQYF. As DNA, the CDR3 is TGTGCCAGCAGCCTCTTTTGGTCGGTTTCGGGCCGCCAGACACAAGAGACCCAGTACTTC.

This clonotype was seen a single time. The chain carries TRBV20-1 and TRBJ1-4; D is ambiguous. This CDR3 region has 13 residues. From germline, CDR1 is DFQATT and CDR2 SNEGSKA (reference sequence). V was pared by 3 bases and J by 3 bases, with 8 bases between. The DNA for the CDR3 is TGCAGTGCTAGTAAGGCTTCTAATGAAAAACTGTTTTTT. Protein sequence: CSASKASNEKLFF.

This clonotype has more than one count but fewer than ten. The rearrangement uses TRBV6-5 and TRBJ2-6; no definite D call. CDR1 MNHEY and CDR2 SVGAGI come from the germline V gene. This CDR3 contains 16 residues. Trimming pared 0 bases from V and 7 bases from J, leaving 13 bases between. The CDR3 loop is CASSYSESLGANVLTF. The CDR3 DNA follows: TGTGCCAGCAGTTACTCGGAATCTCTGGGAGCCAACGTCCTGACTTTC.

This clonotype is classed as medium-sized. V is TRBV6-5 and J is TRBJ2-1; no clear D gene. The CDR3 contains 17 residues. Germline values: CDR1 MNHEY, CDR2 SVGAGI. Trimming took 6 bases from V and 0 from J, leaving 18 bases between them. The CDR3 spells CASSPTPTVSSYNEQFF. Written as DNA, the CDR3 is TGTGCCAGCAGCCCCACACCCACAGTGAGCTCCTACAATGAGCAGTTCTTC.

The chain is built from TRBV29-1 and TRBJ2-1; 11 positions match TRBD2. J gave up 10 bases and V 3 bases, and 2 bases lay outside the gene matches. This CDR3 has 12 amino acids. Germline V gene lookup returns CDR1 SQVTM and CDR2 ANQGSEA. The CDR3 protein is CSVELAGGEQFF. CDR3 sequence (DNA): TGCAGCGTTGAGTTAGCGGGAGGGGAGCAGTTCTTC.

This chain connects TRBV6-2 or TRBV6-3 to TRBJ1-1; maybe TRBD1 (5 bases). Germline V gives CDR1 MNHEY, CDR2 SVGEGT. V was trimmed by 5 bases and J by 5 bases, leaving 21 bases between them. The CDR3 has 16 amino acids. CDR3 loop: CASSDPGEAKGTEAFF. The CDR3 coding sequence is TGTGCCAGCAGTGACCCGGGGGAAGCAAAAGGGACTGAAGCTTTCTTT.

The chain joins TRBV3-1 to TRBJ1-6; 7 bases line up with TRBD1. The CDR3 is 14 residues long. Germline CDR1 is LGHDT and CDR2 is YNNKEL (reference sequence). The V and J ends lost 1 base and 10 bases, in that order; junction bases with no gene match: 4. The CDR3 reads CASSQGQGKSPLHF. In DNA form, the CDR3 reads TGTGCCAGCAGCCAAGGACAGGGAAAGTCACCCCTCCACTTT.

The rearrangement links TRBV6-2 or TRBV6-3 to TRBJ1-1; D not certain. CDR1 and CDR2 (germline): MNHEY, SVGEGT. The V and J ends lost 10 bases and 1 base respectively, with 10 bases between them. The CDR3 extends over 12 amino acids. CDR3 sequence reads: CAIRTWNTEAFF. DNA of the CDR3: TGTGCCATCAGGACCTGGAACACTGAAGCTTTCTTT.

This clonotype occurred a few times. This sequence joins TRBV20-1 and TRBJ1-1; D is unresolved. This CDR3 comprises 14 residues. Trimming cost V 1 base and J 10 bases, with 19 bases left between them. Germline V lookup: CDR1 DFQATT, CDR2 SNEGSKA (reference sequence). CDR3 in DNA: TGCAGTGCTAGAGTAACCGGAGCCGAATTGGGAGCTTTCTTT. Amino acid sequence: CSARVTGAELGAFF.

The chain carries TRBV20-1 and TRBJ2-1; TRBD2 matches 7 bases. The CDR3 length is 16 residues. The V gene end was trimmed by 4 bases and the J gene end by 0 bases; junction bases not matched to a gene: 9. Per germline, CDR1 DFQATT and CDR2 SNEGSKA (reference sequence). In DNA, the CDR3 is TGCAGTGCTATATCCCGGGGCGGGAGCTCCTACAATGAGCAGTTCTTC. It specifies CSAISRGGSSYNEQFF.

This chain connects TRBV7-2 to TRBJ2-2; D not resolved. With 5 bases removed from V and 10 bases from J, the gap between germline ends came to 14 bases. This CDR3 contains 13 residues. Looked up from germline, CDR1 is SGHTA and CDR2 is FQGNSA. The CDR3 region has the DNA TGTGCCAGCAGCCCCCGGATCGCTAAGGAGCTGTTTTTT. This encodes CASSPRIAKELFF.

CDR3 nucleotides: TGTGCCAGCAGCGTAAATGTACAGGGTTACGAGCAGTACTTC. Translated: CASSVNVQGYEQYF. This rearrangement joins TRBV9 to TRBJ2-7; a possible D gene is TRBD1 (6 bases). This CDR3 region has 14 residues. Looked up from germline, CDR1 is SGDLS and CDR2 is YYNGEE. Trimming left V 1 base short and J 4 bases short, with 12 bases between.

Note on this clonotype: The junction departs from the called germline gene at one end, perhaps through a read error. The chain recombines TRBV15 with TRBJ1-2; D not certain. Germline V gives CDR1 LNHNV, CDR2 YYDKDF (reference sequence). The CDR3 is 13 amino acids. CDR3 DNA: TGTGCCACCAGCAGAGACAGAGTCTATGGCCACACCTTC. This codes for CATSRDRVYGHTF. Variable domain in full (rest from reference TRBV15 and TRBJ1-2): DAMVIQNPRYQVTQFGKPVTLSCSQTLNHNVMYWYQQKSSQAPKLLFHYYDKDFNNEADTPDNFQSRRPNTSFCFLDIRSPGLGDTAMYLCATSRDRVYGHTFGSGTRLTVV.

This chain joins TRBV29-1 and TRBJ1-1; no definite D call. Germline V lookup: CDR1 SQVTM, CDR2 ANQGSEA. This CDR3 comprises 14 residues. With 4 bases removed from V and 0 bases from J, the gap between germline ends came to 12 bases. The CDR3 here is CSVGRVALNTEAFF. The CDR3 nucleotides are TGCAGCGTTGGACGGGTGGCTTTGAACACTGAAGCTTTCTTT. Combining the CDR3 with reference TRBV29-1 and TRBJ1-1 gives the whole variable domain SAVISQKPSRDICQRGTSLTIQCQVDSQVTMMFWYRQQPGQSLTLIATANQGSEATYESGFVIDKFPISRPNLTFSTLTVSNMSPEDSSIYLCSVGRVALNTEAFFGQGTRLTVV.

This clonotype appeared a few times. The chain recombines TRBV30 with TRBJ2-7, with 10 nucleotides matching TRBD2. Germline V gene data show CDR1 as GTSNPN and CDR2 as SVGIG (reference sequence). The CDR3 consists of 14 residues. Trimming took 0 bases from V and 3 from J; bases not matched to a gene: 2. The CDR3 reads CAWSVLAGVYEQYF. In DNA form, the CDR3 reads TGTGCCTGGAGTGTGCTAGCGGGAGTCTACGAGCAGTACTTC.

This clonotype was seen a few times. The V gene is TRBV4-2, the J gene TRBJ1-2; D unresolved. From germline, CDR1 is LGHNA and CDR2 YNFKEQ. V was clipped by 0 bases and J by 5 bases, with 13 bases between them. This CDR3 spans 15 amino acids. DNA of the CDR3: TGTGCCAGCAGCCAAGATGACGTAAGATCGTATGGCTACACCTTC. Its translation is CASSQDDVRSYGYTF.

The CDR3 DNA reads TGTGCCAGCAGTTTGGGCCGACAAAATGAGCAGTTCTTC. This gives the protein CASSLGRQNEQFF. This chain uses TRBV27 with TRBJ2-1; D uncertain. V shed 3 bases and J shed 7 bases, with 10 bases lying between them. This CDR3 region has 13 residues. Germline loops: CDR1 MNHEY, CDR2 SMNVEV (reference sequence).

The chain carries TRBV7-9 and TRBJ2-3, with D tentatively TRBD2 (5 bases). The CDR3 spans 13 residues. In germline, CDR1 is SEHNR, CDR2 FQNEAQ (reference sequence). V lost 8 bases to trimming and J lost 4 bases, with 13 bases between them. Here the CDR3 reads CASLRGFADTQYF. The CDR3 bases are TGTGCCAGCCTGAGAGGGTTTGCAGATACGCAGTATTTT.

This rearrangement joins TRBV11-2 to TRBJ2-5; D gene uncertain. The CDR3 runs to 15 residues. Per the germline V gene, CDR1 is SGHAT and CDR2 is FQNNGV. Trimming shortened V by 4 bases and J by 2 bases, and 14 bases separated the two germline ends. CDR3 sequence (DNA): TGTGCCAGCAGCTCAACCTTAGCTACTCAAGAGACCCAGTACTTC. This translates into CASSSTLATQETQYF.

V and J are TRBV7-2 and TRBJ1-1; D is ambiguous. The V and J ends lost 1 base and 1 base respectively, with 4 bases between them. Germline V gene sequence: CDR1 SGHTA, CDR2 FQGNSA. CDR3 size: 13 residues. CDR3 DNA: TGTGCCAGCAGCTTAGTCCAGAACACTGAAGCTTTCTTT. As protein: CASSLVQNTEAFF.

A few counts support this clonotype. The chain couples TRBV7-2 to TRBJ2-3; perhaps TRBD2 as D (6 bases). This CDR3 is 14 amino acids long. Trimming left V 5 bases short and J 0 bases short, with 9 bases between. Per germline, CDR1 SGHTA and CDR2 FQGNSA. CDR3 region: CASSGTLSTDTQYF. The CDR3 DNA follows: TGTGCCAGCAGCGGGACTTTAAGCACAGATACGCAGTATTTT.

The chain carries TRBV15 and TRBJ1-5; TRBD1 is a possible D gene (5 bases). CDR3 length: 18 residues. CDR1 and CDR2 (germline): LNHNV, YYDKDF (reference sequence). Trimming took 0 bases from V and 3 from J, leaving 18 bases between them. The CDR3 DNA reads as TGTGCCACCAGCAGAGAACCGCCTCGACAGTTGTTCAATCAGCCCCAGCATTTT. This translates into CATSREPPRQLFNQPQHF.

This clonotype was seen only a few times. This rearrangement joins TRBV9 to TRBJ2-4; D not certain. Germline-derived CDR1 and CDR2 are SGDLS and YYNGEE. The CDR3 spans 13 residues. V lost 0 bases, J lost 5 bases, and 6 bases lay in between. The CDR3 nucleotides read TGTGCCAGCAGCGTAGGGCGACAAAACATTCAGTACTTC. Its protein product is CASSVGRQNIQYF.

The chain combines TRBV4-3 with TRBJ2-7; D ambiguous. Germline V gives CDR1 LGHNA, CDR2 YSLEER. The V gene lost 4 bases and the J gene lost 1 base, with 14 bases spanning the gap. The CDR3 runs to 15 residues. DNA for the CDR3: TGCGCCAGCAGCCGCATCTACAAGGAGTCCTACGAGCAGTACTTC. It translates to CASSRIYKESYEQYF.

This chain uses TRBV7-2 with TRBJ2-3; no firm D call. Germline V gives CDR1 SGHTA, CDR2 FQGNSA. The CDR3 spans 13 residues. Trimming removed 5 bases from V and 4 bases from J, with 10 bases in between. CDR3 amino acids: CASSQRTADTQYF. The CDR3 region has the DNA TGTGCCAGCAGCCAAAGGACGGCAGATACGCAGTATTTT.

This clonotype has only a few counts. This chain uses TRBV18 with TRBJ1-4; no reliable D call. CDR1 is KGHSH and CDR2 is LQKENI in the germline V gene. The ends were cut back, 3 bases at V and 7 bases at J, with 6 bases in the middle. The CDR3 runs to 12 residues. CDR3 protein: CASSPYREKLFF. The CDR3 nucleotides are TGTGCCAGCTCACCCTACCGTGAAAAACTGTTTTTT.

The V call is TRBV7-8, the J call TRBJ2-1; D is possibly TRBD2 (6 bases). CDR3 length equals 17 residues. V gave up 1 base and J gave up 0 bases, with 13 bases separating them. CDR1 is SGHVS, CDR2 FQNEAQ, per germline. Here the CDR3 DNA reads TGTGCCAGCAGCTTAGTGGCTAGCGCCAGCTCCTACAATGAGCAGTTCTTC. Its protein product is CASSLVASASSYNEQFF.

The chain has TRBV20-1 and TRBJ2-1; TRBD2 matches at 8 bases. CDR1 DFQATT and CDR2 SNEGSKA come from the germline V gene (reference sequence). V trimming: 8 bases; J trimming: 7 bases; junction bases outside the gene matches: 16. The CDR3 is 15 residues long. DNA for the CDR3: TGCAGTACAAATGGTGTTTGGGTAGCGGGGAATGAGCAGTTCTTC. Protein sequence: CSTNGVWVAGNEQFF.

This clonotype was counted a few times. The chain combines TRBV20-1 with TRBJ2-1, with 8 bases fitting TRBD2. Per germline, CDR1 DFQATT and CDR2 SNEGSKA (reference sequence). The CDR3 length is 18 residues. Losses at the gene ends were 0 bases for V and 10 bases for J; bases not matched to a gene: 20. The CDR3, as DNA: TGCAGTGCTAGAGATATGGGGGGAGCGGGAGACAAACGGTGGGAGCAGTTCTTC. Residues: CSARDMGGAGDKRWEQFF.

The chain couples TRBV2 to TRBJ1-1; 7 nucleotides align to TRBD1. The CDR3 covers 13 residues. The germline V gene encodes CDR1 SNHLY and CDR2 FYNNEI. J lost 7 bases, V lost 5 bases, and 7 bases had no gene match. This CDR3 is CASSSQGGREAFF. The CDR3 DNA sequence: TGTGCCAGCAGTTCTCAGGGGGGACGTGAAGCTTTCTTT.